The 20 T cell receptor beta chains listed next were all sequenced from one sample in a study of CD8 T cells in ankylosing spondylitis. From the 5' RACE reads, TCRdb called clonotypes with MiXCR, one entry per CDR3 protein. Of 290,000 or so distinct CDR3 sequences listed, roughly 20% are singletons. The sequenced sample consisted of blood, either unsorted or a sorted T cell fraction (not recorded which). The receptors originated from a female donor with ankylosing spondylitis or in good health (not recorded which).

The chain couples TRBV7-2 to TRBJ2-1; TRBD2 agrees at 12 bases. V dropped 3 bases and J dropped 5; count of bases not matched to a gene: 2. Germline assignment: CDR1 SGHTA and CDR2 FQGNSA. This CDR3 contains 15 residues. In nucleotides, the CDR3 is TGTGCCAGCAGCTTCGGACTAGCGGGACACAATGAGCAGTTCTTC. Protein product: CASSFGLAGHNEQFF.

V and J are TRBV28 and TRBJ2-7; D gene uncertain. The V end lost 4 bases, the J end lost 2 bases, and 6 bases lay between the germline ends. Germline V gene lookup returns CDR1 MDHEN and CDR2 SYDVKM. The CDR3 totals 12 residues. CDR3 amino acids: CASSSLTYEQYF. DNA of the CDR3: TGTGCCAGCAGTTCCCTAACCTACGAGCAGTACTTC.

This clonotype showed up many times. For the CDR3, the DNA is TGTGCCAGCAGTCCCACAGGGTTCGGTCAGCCCCAGCATTTT. This sequence encodes CASSPTGFGQPQHF. V is TRBV12-3 or TRBV12-4 and J is TRBJ1-5, with D possibly TRBD1 on 6 matching bases. V was clipped by 5 bases and J by 6 bases, with 14 bases between them. CDR3 length equals 14 residues.

This clonotype was detected only a few times. The V and J genes are TRBV12-5 and TRBJ1-5, with TRBD1 matching over 7 bases. The CDR3 contains 16 residues. V was pared by 0 bases and J by 4 bases, with 6 bases of the junction left unmatched. Looked up from germline, CDR1 is LGHNT and CDR2 is FRNRAP. CDR3 nucleotide sequence: TGTGCTAGTGGTTTGGTACTGGGGGGACAGAATCAGCCCCAGCATTTT. Translated: CASGLVLGGQNQPQHF.

The gene calls are TRBV18 and TRBJ2-3; D is ambiguous. The germline gives CDR1 KGHSH, CDR2 LQKENI. The CDR3 loop spans 12 amino acids. Trimming pared 3 bases from V and 4 bases from J, leaving 5 bases between. CDR3 sequence (DNA): TGTGCCAGCTCACCTAGTTCAGATACGCAGTATTTT. Translation: CASSPSSDTQYF.

The chain joins TRBV20-1 to TRBJ2-5, with D perhaps matching TRBD1 or TRBD2 (5 bases each). The CDR3 has 13 residues. V was clipped by 3 bases and J by 2 bases, with 10 bases between them. Germline-derived CDR1 and CDR2 are DFQATT and SNEGSKA (reference sequence). The CDR3 protein is CSARGVGQETQYF. CDR3 in DNA: TGCAGTGCTAGGGGGGTTGGGCAAGAGACCCAGTACTTC.

This clonotype was found a few times. This chain uses TRBV12-3 or TRBV12-4 with TRBJ1-5; 12 bases agree with TRBD1. This CDR3 contains 16 residues. With V trimmed by 5 bases and J by 4 bases, 6 bases remained unmatched. The CDR3 region has the DNA TGTGCCAGCAGTCTCGGGACAGGGGGCCTAAATCAGCCCCAGCATTTT. Encoded protein: CASSLGTGGLNQPQHF.

V and J are TRBV11-1 and TRBJ2-1, with D maybe TRBD2 (5 bases). CDR1 and CDR2 from the germline V gene are SGHAT and FQDESV (reference sequence). CDR3 size: 18 residues. V was trimmed by 1 base and J by 5 bases, leaving 21 bases between them. The CDR3 bases are TGTGCCAGCAGCTTAGGGTGGAGGCCTAAGATGGAGGACAATGAGCAGTTCTTC. This sequence encodes CASSLGWRPKMEDNEQFF.

The chain is built from TRBV2 and TRBJ2-7; D is uncertain. Germline values: CDR1 SNHLY, CDR2 FYNNEI. The CDR3 extends over 12 amino acids. Trimming removed 7 bases from V and 0 bases from J, with 7 bases in between. The CDR3 protein is CASNLHSYEQYF. DNA for the CDR3: TGTGCCAGCAACTTACACTCCTACGAGCAGTACTTC.

Ten or more counts support this clonotype. The rearrangement joins TRBV4-3 to TRBJ2-1; 7 nucleotides match TRBD2. The V gene end was trimmed by 0 bases and the J gene end by 5 bases; junction bases not matched to a gene: 7. The CDR3 extends over 16 amino acids. Germline assignment: CDR1 LGHNA and CDR2 YSLEER. CDR3 sequence: CASSQEGKAGNNEQFF. The CDR3 DNA reads as TGCGCCAGCAGCCAAGAGGGAAAAGCGGGAAACAATGAGCAGTTCTTC.

This clonotype has a count of ten or more. V is TRBV11-2 and J is TRBJ2-5; D perhaps matches TRBD1 (6 bases). V was shortened by 3 bases and J by 2 bases, with 7 bases between the two germline ends. The CDR3 runs 13 residues. In germline, CDR1 is SGHAT, CDR2 FQNNGV. The CDR3 DNA is TGTGCCAGCAGCTTGGGGACACAAGAGACCCAGTACTTC. Translated, it gives CASSLGTQETQYF.

V gene TRBV20-1 combines with J gene TRBJ2-1; D assignment may be TRBD1 or TRBD2 (5 bases each). The ends were cut back, 0 bases at V and 5 bases at J, with 14 bases in the middle. The CDR3 totals 15 residues. Germline CDR1 DFQATT, CDR2 SNEGSKA (reference sequence). The DNA of the CDR3 is TGCAGTGCTAGAGATCGAGGGATAGGGGACAATGAGCAGTTCTTC. It yields the protein CSARDRGIGDNEQFF.

V and J are TRBV20-1 and TRBJ1-2; 7 positions agree with TRBD1. The ends lost 5 bases at V and 7 bases at J; junction bases unmatched: 10. The CDR3 consists of 13 residues. The germline gives CDR1 DFQATT, CDR2 SNEGSKA (reference sequence). This chain's CDR3 is CSAPGTVSGGYTF. The CDR3 bases are TGCAGTGCTCCCGGGACAGTGAGCGGTGGCTACACCTTC.

This clonotype turned up a few times. V usage is TRBV7-8 and J usage is TRBJ2-1; TRBD2 matches 9 bases. With 5 bases clipped from V and 0 bases from J, the junction kept 11 bases outside the gene matches. Germline CDR1 reads SGHVS; CDR2 reads FQNEAQ. The CDR3 spans 18 residues. CDR3 loop: CASSGSRLAVSSYNEQFF. The CDR3 DNA sequence: TGTGCCAGCAGCGGAAGTAGACTAGCGGTAAGCTCCTACAATGAGCAGTTCTTC.

The genes are TRBV6-2 or TRBV6-3 and TRBJ2-1, with 12 positions matching TRBD2. The germline V gene has CDR1 MNHEY and CDR2 SVGEGT. J was trimmed by 8 bases and V by 10 bases; bases with no gene match: 9. The CDR3 is 14 residues long. The CDR3 here is CATRLAGVSYEQFF. CDR3 coding DNA: TGTGCCACCCGACTAGCGGGAGTTTCTTATGAGCAGTTCTTC.

The sample holds many counts of this clonotype. The chain employs TRBV29-1 and TRBJ2-3; D may be TRBD1 (5 bases). Germline CDR1 and CDR2: SQVTM and ANQGSEA. V lost 5 bases, J lost 2 bases, and 8 bases lay in between. CDR3 length: 12 amino acids. The CDR3 coding sequence is TGCAGCGTTACCAGGGACACAGATACGCAGTATTTT. Amino acid sequence: CSVTRDTDTQYF.

V and J are TRBV20-1 and TRBJ2-3; perhaps D is TRBD1 or TRBD2 (7 bases each). This CDR3 has 12 amino acids. The V and J ends lost 2 bases and 6 bases respectively, with 9 bases between them. CDR1 is DFQATT and CDR2 is SNEGSKA in the germline V gene (reference sequence). The CDR3 coding sequence is TGCAGTGCTAGACAGGGGGGGGATACGCAGTATTTT. Amino acids: CSARQGGDTQYF.

This chain links TRBV19 with TRBJ1-4; D uncertain. Between the trimmed V and J ends, which lost 3 bases and 5 bases, there was a span of 7 bases. Germline V gene data show CDR1 as LNHDA and CDR2 as SQIVND (reference sequence). The CDR3 contains 13 residues. The CDR3 spells CASSIGRNEKLFF. The DNA of the CDR3 is TGTGCCAGTAGTATCGGAAGGAATGAAAAACTGTTTTTT.

CDR3 coding DNA: TGTGCCAGCAGCTTAGTAATACCAGGGTCGGTGAACACTGAAGCTTTCTTT. Protein product: CASSLVIPGSVNTEAFF. This rearrangement joins TRBV7-2 to TRBJ1-1; a weak D match, TRBD1 (5 bases). With 1 base removed from V and 0 bases from J, the gap between germline ends came to 15 bases. The V gene's germline CDR1 is SGHTA and CDR2 FQGNSA. The CDR3 runs 17 residues.

The chain uses TRBV20-1 and TRBJ2-1; maybe TRBD2 (6 bases). Trimming cost V 6 bases and J 0 bases, with 18 bases left between them. Germline CDR1 reads DFQATT; CDR2 reads SNEGSKA (reference sequence). The CDR3 covers 16 residues. CDR3 DNA: TGCAGTGCCCTAAGAACCACTAGCTCCTCCTACAATGAGCAGTTCTTC. This gives the protein CSALRTTSSSYNEQFF.